These 22 T cell receptor beta chains originate from one sample sequenced in a study of blood T cell repertoires in COVID-19. TCRdb keeps only in-frame clones here, not all; method: immunoSEQ multiplex PCR. Of about 50,000 clones detected, under 85% appear once; the ten largest clones hold 15% to 20%. The sequencing input was peripheral blood. These receptors all stem from a man aged 35 to 55 with acute or convalescent COVID-19.

The chain links TRBV19 to TRBJ1-5; 12 nucleotides align to TRBD1. Germline CDR1 LNHDA, CDR2 SQIVND (reference sequence). V shed 9 bases and J 10 bases; nucleotides not matched to a gene: 10. The CDR3 contains 14 residues. The CDR3 coding sequence is TGTGCCAGACCCCAGGGGACAGGGGGCGAACCCCAGCATTTT. It translates to CARPQGTGGEPQHF.

The rearrangement joins TRBV10-2 to TRBJ2-3; D perhaps matches TRBD1 (6 bases). Germline V CDR1 and CDR2: WSHSY, SAAADI. CDR3 length equals 14 residues. Deletions cut 6 bases from V and 4 bases from J, with 14 bases between. The CDR3 is CASRGPAGADTQYF. The CDR3 DNA reads TGCGCCAGCAGGGGACCTGCAGGGGCAGATACGCAGTATTTT.

This clone was picked up a small number of times. The chain joins TRBV3-1 (or the pseudogene TRBV3-2) to TRBJ1-3; TRBD1 might be the D (6 bases). CDR1 is LGHDT and CDR2 is YNNKEL in the germline V gene (reference sequence). This CDR3 is built from 17 residues. V was clipped by 4 bases and J by 5 bases, with 21 bases between them. In DNA form, the CDR3 reads TGTGCCAGCAGCCGCCGATCTTCAGGACAGTATCGAAACACCATATATTTT. Encoded protein: CASSRRSSGQYRNTIYF.

This clone was seen only a few times. The V and J genes are TRBV28 and TRBJ1-1, with D hard to call. Per the germline V gene, CDR1 is MDHEN and CDR2 is SYDVKM. V lost 2 bases and J lost 1, with 2 bases in between. This CDR3 has 12 amino acids. CDR3 sequence (DNA): TGTGCCAGCAGTTTACGGAACACTGAAGCTTTCTTT. The encoded protein is CASSLRNTEAFF.

CDR3 residues: CASSGTGELETQYF. CDR3 nucleotide sequence: TGTGCCAGTTCCGGGACAGGGGAATTGGAGACCCAGTACTTC. This sequence joins TRBV19 and TRBJ2-5, with TRBD1 identical over 10 bases. The trim removed 8 bases at V and 5 bases at J, leaving 8 bases unmatched. The CDR3 loop spans 14 amino acids. CDR1 LNHDA and CDR2 SQIVND come from the germline V gene (reference sequence). Complete variable domain (other parts from reference TRBV19 and TRBJ2-5): DGGITQSPKYLFRKEGQNVTLSCEQNLNHDAMYWYRQDPGQGLRLIYYSQIVNDFQKGDIAEGYSVSREKKESFPLTVTSAQKNPTAFYLCASSGTGELETQYFGPGTRLLVL.

This chain connects TRBV28 to TRBJ1-1, with D perhaps TRBD1 (6 bases). The CDR3 is made up of 14 amino acids. CDR1 and CDR2 from the germline V gene are MDHEN and SYDVKM. The V and J ends lost 6 bases and 6 bases respectively, with 17 bases between them. The CDR3, as DNA: TGTGCCAGCAGCTCCGGGGGGGGGCATTCTGAAGCTTTCTTT. This gives the protein CASSSGGGHSEAFF.

This chain joins TRBV5-1 and TRBJ1-4; D perhaps matches TRBD1 (5 bases). Trimming took 4 bases from V and 0 from J, leaving 13 bases between them. The CDR3 sequence is 16 residues long. Germline V gives CDR1 SGHRS, CDR2 YFSETQ. CDR3 nucleotide sequence: TGCGCCAGCAGCCTCGACAGAATTGCAACTAATGAAAAACTGTTTTTT. Its protein product is CASSLDRIATNEKLFF.

The CDR3 DNA follows: TGTGCCAGCACCCCCCTCGGACAGACTGTTGGAAACACCATATATTTT. Residues: CASTPLGQTVGNTIYF. The chain links TRBV6-2 or TRBV6-3 to TRBJ1-3; D is possibly TRBD1 (6 bases). The V end was cut by 7 bases, the J end by 3 bases, with 19 bases between. Germline CDR1 is MNHEY and CDR2 is SVGEGT. The CDR3 has 16 residues.

The CDR3 protein is CASSYWGGTNEKLFF. The CDR3, as DNA: TGTGCCAGCAGTTACTGGGGGGGCACTAATGAAAAACTGTTTTTT. This chain links TRBV6-5 with TRBJ1-4; perhaps TRBD1 as D (6 bases). CDR1 MNHEY and CDR2 SVGAGI come from the germline V gene. The CDR3 sequence is 15 residues long. Trimming stripped 1 base from V and 2 bases from J, with 8 bases between.

V usage is TRBV21-1 and J usage is TRBJ2-3; the table's D call TRBD2 went unverified against the DNA. TRBV21-1 is noted as a pseudogene. The length of the CDR3 is 13 residues. The CDR3 DNA is TGTGCCAGCAAGAAGGGGGGGCCAGATACGCAGTATTTT. The encoded protein is CASKKGGPDTQYF.

This clone occurred once. This chain joins TRBV6-5 and TRBJ1-1, with D maybe TRBD1 (5 bases). Trimming shortened V by 0 bases and J by 3 bases, and 11 bases separated the two germline ends. This CDR3 region has 15 residues. CDR1 and CDR2 (germline): MNHEY, SVGAGI. CDR3 in amino acids: CASSYSSGVHTEAFF. The CDR3 DNA reads TGTGCCAGCAGTTACTCCTCGGGGGTCCACACTGAAGCTTTCTTT.

This clone showed up just a few times. The chain carries TRBV10-3 and TRBJ1-2, with 8 bases lining up with TRBD1. The CDR3 is 14 amino acids. After removal of 5 bases from V and 6 bases from J, the junction contained 8 bases not matched to a gene. Germline V gene lookup returns CDR1 ENHRY and CDR2 SYGVKD. CDR3 in DNA: TGTGCCATCAGTAAGGGACAGGTCCTCGATGGCTACACCTTC. Translation gives CAISKGQVLDGYTF.

V gene TRBV7-9 combines with J gene TRBJ2-4; 7 positions agree with TRBD1. This CDR3 region has 12 residues. CDR1 SEHNR and CDR2 FQNEAQ come from the germline V gene (reference sequence). V lost 5 bases and J lost 13; bases outside the gene matches: 8. The CDR3 DNA reads TGTGCCAGCAGCGGCCCGGGACAGACACAGTACTTC. Its translation: CASSGPGQTQYF.

Details on this clone: The junction departs from germline at one end; a sequencing error may be responsible. The J gene is TRBJ1-2, the V gene TRBV2, with TRBD1 identical over 10 bases. Germline CDR1 reads SNHLY; CDR2 reads FYNNEI. The CDR3 is made up of 14 amino acids. CDR3 nucleotides: TGTGCCAGCGGTGACAGGGGGCGAAGCTATGGCTACACCTTC. Its protein product is CASGDRGRSYGYTF.

The V call is TRBV2, the J call TRBJ1-1, with 12 bases aligning to TRBD1. Unmatched junction bases numbered 8, after V lost 6 bases and J lost 6 bases. CDR1 and CDR2 from the germline V gene are SNHLY and FYNNEI. The CDR3 covers 15 residues. CDR3 in DNA: TGTGCCAGCAGAGTTTATGGGACAGGGGGCTCTGAAGCTTTCTTT. Protein sequence: CASRVYGTGGSEAFF.

This clone was picked up one time. The chain recombines TRBV4-1 with TRBJ2-1; 8 bases line up with TRBD2. The trim removed 1 base at V and 1 base at J, leaving 6 bases unmatched. The CDR3 loop spans 17 amino acids. Germline V gene data show CDR1 as MGHRA and CDR2 as YSYEKL. The CDR3 loop reads CASSQGGAGASYNEQFF. The CDR3 DNA sequence: TGCGCCAGCAGCCAAGGAGGAGCGGGAGCTTCCTACAATGAGCAGTTCTTC.

This chain joins TRBV5-6 and TRBJ2-3, with 8 bases lining up with TRBD1. CDR3 size: 17 residues. Germline assignment: CDR1 SGHDT and CDR2 YYEEEE. V was pared by 4 bases and J by 3 bases, with 13 bases of the junction left unmatched. The CDR3 DNA follows: TGTGCCAGCAGCCCGAACACCTCAGGGGGCTGGACAGATACGCAGTATTTT. Residues: CASSPNTSGGWTDTQYF.

This sequence joins TRBV6-5 and TRBJ1-2; TRBD1 matches 7 bases. The J segment lost 8 bases and the V segment lost 6 bases, leaving 9 bases of the junction unmatched. This CDR3 contains 13 residues. Germline V gene data show CDR1 as MNHEY and CDR2 as SVGAGI. In DNA, the CDR3 is TGTGCCAGCAGGATAGACAGGGCCGGCGGCTACACCTTC. Its translation is CASRIDRAGGYTF.

This clone occurred once. The chain couples TRBV27 to TRBJ2-3; D perhaps matches TRBD2 (7 bases). This CDR3 is built from 15 residues. Trimming took off 3 bases at V and 1 base at J, with 11 bases between the two ends. Germline CDR1 and CDR2: MNHEY and SMNVEV (reference sequence). CDR3 coding DNA: TGTGCCAGCAGTTTCGGGGGGCGAGGCACAGATACGCAGTATTTT. Translation: CASSFGGRGTDTQYF.

The chain uses TRBV7-2 and TRBJ2-4; TRBD2 might be the D (7 bases). Trimming cost V 5 bases and J 0 bases, with 20 bases left between them. The CDR3 runs 18 residues. CDR1 is SGHTA and CDR2 is FQGNSA in the germline V gene. CDR3 bases: TGTGCCAGCAGCGAGGGGCCGGGGGGCTCCATAGCCAAAAACATTCAGTACTTC. Encoded protein: CASSEGPGGSIAKNIQYF.

The chain couples TRBV30 to TRBJ2-7, with 11 bases that match TRBD2. The CDR3 is 15 residues long. Germline CDR1 and CDR2: GTSNPN and SVGIG (reference sequence). V trimming: 2 bases; J trimming: 0 bases; junction bases outside the gene matches: 3. In DNA, the CDR3 is TGTGCCTGGAGTAGAGGACTAGCGGGCTCCTACGAGCAGTACTTC. It encodes CAWSRGLAGSYEQYF.

CDR3 DNA: TGTGCCAGCAGCCCTAAGAGCGGCAACAACCAAGAGACCCAGTACTTC. This translates into CASSPKSGNNQETQYF. V usage is TRBV7-9 and J usage is TRBJ2-5; D perhaps matches TRBD2 (5 bases). V lost 5 bases and J lost 0, with 16 bases in between. This CDR3 region has 16 residues. CDR1 SEHNR and CDR2 FQNEAQ come from the germline V gene (reference sequence).